This TCR beta chain was observed in a study of beta chain features in type 1 diabetes (dated by TCRdb to the late 2010s). Turning to the overall study: Mean age, gender distribution, total cell number and subset yield were not different between patients and healthy donors. A total of 85 million to 140 million sorted cells were examined across all samples, and a strong correlation was observed between cell number per subset and RNA yield. In the study, TCRB repertoires of sorted circulating CD4+ T cell subsets from recently diagnosed type 1 diabetes patients were compared with those of matched healthy donors. Regulatory and stem cell-like memory subsets were isolated from only 8 patients and about 8 healthy donors, whereas naive and central memory subsets came from all 30 or so donors.

All of the isolated RNA was reverse transcribed with the High Capacity cDNA Reverse Transcription Kit, so expressed TCRB transcripts were sequenced. Naive, central memory and regulatory T cell samples underwent deep immunoSEQ sequencing, averaging around 3.9 million total reads per sample. Sorted cells were lysed in RLT buffer and RNA was extracted with DNase-treated RNeasy Micro or Mini kits, depending on cell number. Each cell subset was processed separately to prevent cross-contamination, with patient and healthy donor samples processed together. Using the immunoSEQ multiplex PCR, TCRB sequences were amplified from cDNA into 87-bp fragments spanning the CDR3 region. Sequencing of the amplicons was performed on the Illumina HiSeq platform. In the source study's methods: Synthetic template baselines were used to correct PCR bias computationally, reads within Hamming distance 2 were collapsed together, and singletons that could not be merged were discarded. Reads were aligned against IMGT to assign V, D and J genes, CDR3 length and insertions or deletions at six rearrangement sites. Within each subset, clonotype counts were normalized to sorted cell number, and only after that were true diversity and Gini coefficients computed with the tcR R package. The overlap coefficient, calculated on TCRB nucleotide sequences, was used to quantify repertoire sharing. Out-of-frame TCRB sequences from naive cells were analyzed to stand in for the pre-selection repertoire. Imported from immuneACCESS, the table was reduced by TCRdb to in-frame sequences with V and J called. These copies leave out some clones; in studies compared against another copy, an unresolved V gene accounts for under half, and the cause of the remainder is not known. V and J calls and clone size follow that table, whereas D and trimming were derived from the DNA. Counted in this sample were hundreds of thousands of clones; about 14% of them appeared once. The ten largest make up roughly 0.04% of the sample.

A single peripheral blood draw of about 116 mL on average was collected from each donor into heparinised tubes. Naive, central memory, regulatory and stem cell-like memory CD4+ T cells were sorted on a BD FACSAria II using a panel including CD45RO, CCR7, CD25, CD127, CD95 and CD27. A purity above 95% was achieved for all sorted populations. PBMCs were separated immediately by Lymphoprep density gradient centrifugation and were stained directly, without being cultured. So that batch effects would be minimized, each experiment stained and sorted samples in pairs, pairing one healthy donor with one patient. The study at large found these results: Because small numbers of individuals were included in the HLA sub-analyses, any influence of HLA type on TCRB rearrangement was left unresolved. Because cDNA rather than genomic DNA was sequenced, highly expressing activated cells could have been over-represented, although no difference in activation and CD3 levels was found between groups. Type 1 diabetes patients showed a moderate but significant shortening of TCRB CDR3 length in all four CD4+ subsets. Naive, central memory and regulatory TCRB repertoires appeared to be more similar among patients than among healthy donors. At VDJ recombination sites, patients with type 1 diabetes made fewer insertions and deleted more nucleotides, a pattern implying thymic rearrangement abnormalities. PCR may preferentially amplify shorter templates, but because patient and control samples were amplified and corrected together, any resulting skew would affect both groups equally.

The CDR3 holds 15 amino acids from the cysteine to the phenylalanine. Only the CDR3 part of the read is kept: 45 bases, read in frame from the first base. CDR1 and CDR2 were assigned from the germline V gene as ENHRY and SYGVKD. For this chain, trimming is 3 bases at the V end and 3 bases at the J end, and the number of junction bases without a gene match is 6. In this sample, this clone turned up a few times. Its antigen remains unidentified. Per-base quality was not reported, and no clone a single base away is much larger than it. Material for sequencing was naive CD4+ T cells from blood. The sample's cell subset or site label is to be understood as: true naive CD4+ T cells. The chain couples TRBV10-3 to TRBJ2-5; TRBD1 matches 8 bases in the middle. The sequence came from a man younger than 35 with type 1 diabetes. The DNA is as follows: TGTGCCATCAGTGACAAAGGACAGGGAAAAGAGACCCAGTACTTC. Translated, this gives CAISDKGQGKETQYF.